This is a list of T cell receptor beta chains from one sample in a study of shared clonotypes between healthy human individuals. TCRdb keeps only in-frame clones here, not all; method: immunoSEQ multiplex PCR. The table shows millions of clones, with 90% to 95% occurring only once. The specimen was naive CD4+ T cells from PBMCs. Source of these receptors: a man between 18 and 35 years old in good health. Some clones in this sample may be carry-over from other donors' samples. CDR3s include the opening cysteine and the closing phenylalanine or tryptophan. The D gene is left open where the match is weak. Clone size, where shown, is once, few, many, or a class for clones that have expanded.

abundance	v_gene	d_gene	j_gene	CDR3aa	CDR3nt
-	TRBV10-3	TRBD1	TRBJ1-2	CAISDQQGANYGYTF	TGTGCCATCAGTGACCAACAGGGGGCGAACTATGGCTACACCTTC
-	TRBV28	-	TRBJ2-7	CASSSGTASYEQYF	TGTGCCAGCAGTTCCGGGACGGCCTCCTACGAGCAGTACTTC
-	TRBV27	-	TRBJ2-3	CASSRRGTDTQYF	TGTGCCAGCAGCCGACGGGGCACAGATACGCAGTATTTT
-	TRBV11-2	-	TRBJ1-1	CASSSWGSVEAFF	TGTGCCAGCAGCTCCTGGGGATCTGTTGAAGCTTTCTTT
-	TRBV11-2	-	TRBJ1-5	CASSLPPGGSNQPQHF	TGTGCCAGCAGCTTACCCCCCGGGGGGAGCAATCAGCCCCAGCATTTT
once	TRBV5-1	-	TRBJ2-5	CASNPVRGPQETQYF	TGCGCCAGCAACCCGGTGCGGGGGCCCCAAGAGACCCAGTACTTC
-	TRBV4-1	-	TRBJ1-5	CASSQEGVIREPQHF	TGCGCCAGCAGCCAAGAGGGGGTTATTAGAGAGCCCCAGCATTTT
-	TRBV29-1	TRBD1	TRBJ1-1	CSAQDRDGAEAFF	TGCAGCGCCCAGGACAGGGACGGGGCTGAAGCTTTCTTT
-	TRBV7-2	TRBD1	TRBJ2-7	CASSDQLGTASYEQYF	TGTGCCAGCAGCGACCAACTCGGGACAGCCTCCTACGAGCAGTACTTC
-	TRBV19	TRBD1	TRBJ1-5	CASSTQGDQPQHF	TGTGCCAGTAGTACGCAGGGGGATCAGCCCCAGCATTTT
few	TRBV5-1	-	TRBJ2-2	CASSLALGGELFF	TGCGCCAGCAGCTTGGCGTTGGGCGGGGAGCTGTTTTTT
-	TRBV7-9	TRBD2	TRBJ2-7	CASSRTSDPLGEQYF	TGTGCCAGCAGCCGGACTAGCGATCCTTTGGGGGAGCAGTACTTC
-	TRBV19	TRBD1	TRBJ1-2	CASRANKQGIYGYTF	TGTGCCAGTAGAGCAAATAAACAGGGGATCTATGGCTACACCTTC
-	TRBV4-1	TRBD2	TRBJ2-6	CASSQAFRAGGHGANVLTF	TGCGCCAGCAGCCAAGCATTCCGAGCGGGAGGGCACGGGGCCAACGTCCTGACTTTC
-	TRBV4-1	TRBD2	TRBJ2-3	CASRRGIAGSDTDTQYF	TGCGCCAGTCGCCGGGGGATAGCGGGATCCGACACAGATACGCAGTATTTT
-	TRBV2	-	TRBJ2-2	CASSERPFANTGELFF	TGTGCCAGCAGTGAACGTCCGTTCGCGAACACCGGGGAGCTGTTTTTT
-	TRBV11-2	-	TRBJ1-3	CASNQLRSGNTIYF	TGTGCCAGCAACCAACTACGCTCTGGAAACACCATATATTTT
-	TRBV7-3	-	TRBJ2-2	CASSLVSLGGITNTGELFF	TGTGCCAGCAGCTTAGTTTCTCTGGGAGGTATTACGAACACCGGGGAGCTGTTTTTT
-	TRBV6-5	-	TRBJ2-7	CASSYETLGRYEQYF	TGTGCCAGCAGTTACGAGACCCTAGGGAGGTACGAGCAGTACTTC
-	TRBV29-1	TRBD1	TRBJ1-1	CSVDRTGGNTEAFF	TGCAGCGTCGATAGGACAGGGGGGAACACTGAAGCTTTCTTT
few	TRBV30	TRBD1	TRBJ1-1	CAWSLLGGYEAFF	TGTGCCTGGAGTCTTCTAGGGGGCTATGAAGCTTTCTTT
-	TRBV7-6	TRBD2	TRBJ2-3	CASSQGLAGGGSTDTQYF	TGTGCCAGCAGCCAGGGACTAGCGGGAGGTGGGAGCACAGATACGCAGTATTTT
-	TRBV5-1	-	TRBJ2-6	CASSSSPASGANVLTF	TGCGCCAGCAGCTCATCCCCAGCCTCTGGGGCCAACGTCCTGACTTTC
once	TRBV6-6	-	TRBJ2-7	CASSYSTRSKQYF	TGTGCCAGCAGTTACAGTACTCGGAGCAAGCAGTACTTC
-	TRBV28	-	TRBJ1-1	CASSGWQDSRSEAFF	TGTGCCAGCAGTGGTTGGCAGGACTCTCGTTCTGAAGCTTTCTTT
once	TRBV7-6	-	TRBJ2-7	CASSSVRGAYEQYF	TGTGCCAGCAGCTCCGTAAGGGGCGCCTACGAGCAGTACTTC
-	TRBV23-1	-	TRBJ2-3	CASRRRADTQYF	TGCGCCAGCAGGAGGAGGGCAGATACGCAGTATTTT
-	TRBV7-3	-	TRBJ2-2	CASSLQGRGTGELFF	TGTGCCAGCAGCTTACAGGGAAGAGGGACCGGGGAGCTGTTTTTT
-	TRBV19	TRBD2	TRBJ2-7	CASSIVAGPSRSYEQYF	TGTGCCAGTAGTATTGTAGCGGGACCCTCAAGGTCCTACGAGCAGTACTTC
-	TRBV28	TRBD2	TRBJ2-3	CASSSAAGTSGGPTQYF	TGTGCCAGCAGTTCTGCAGCGGGGACTAGCGGGGGCCCTACGCAGTATTTT
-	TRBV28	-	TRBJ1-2	CASRRPSGPPTDYGYTF	TGTGCCAGCAGGAGACCGTCCGGGCCCCCGACCGACTATGGCTACACCTTC
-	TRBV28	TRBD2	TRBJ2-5	CASSDLTSGSQETQYF	TGTGCCAGCAGTGATCTGACTAGCGGGAGCCAAGAGACCCAGTACTTC
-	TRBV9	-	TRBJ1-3	CASSSREGIGETIYF	TGTGCCAGCAGCTCCCGAGAGGGTATCGGTGAGACCATATATTTT